This T cell receptor (beta chain) was sequenced during a study of control samples from healthy donors and cancer patients. V shed 6 bases and J shed 3 bases, with 9 bases lying between them. This CDR3 comprises 12 residues. Germline CDR1 and CDR2: WSHSY and SAAADI. Sequencing was performed with immunoSEQ multiplex PCR; in TCRdb, only in-frame clones are kept and a portion is missing. The table lists about 160,000 clones, 90% to 95% of them singletons. The clonotype comes from a woman aged 40 to 50 in good health. Specimen: blood. The chain recombines TRBV10-2 with TRBJ2-7, with D perhaps TRBD1 or TRBD2 (5 bases each). CDR3 nucleotide sequence: TGCGCCAGCAGCCGGGGCCTCTACGAGCAGTACTTC. Translating gives CASSRGLYEQYF.